A single sample is the source of the 25 T cell receptor beta chains below, sequenced in a study of T cell clonotyping in hematopoietic cell transplantation. Sequenced by immunoSEQ multiplex PCR; TCRdb stores in-frame clones only, minus some. This table has some 30,000 clones, approximately 95% appearing once. Material: peripheral blood mononuclear cells. All receptors come from a man aged 45 to 65 in good health. Some clones in this sample may be carry-over from other donors' samples.

This clone was detected once. This rearrangement joins TRBV28 to TRBJ1-1, with a tentative D call TRBD1 (6 bases). There are 15 residues in the CDR3. Trimming removed 0 bases at V and 5 bases at J, with 13 bases between. The V gene's germline CDR1 is MDHEN and CDR2 SYDVKM. The CDR3 sequence is CASSLWGATGTEAFF. The CDR3 nucleotides are TGTGCCAGCAGTTTATGGGGGGCTACAGGGACTGAAGCTTTCTTT. Together with reference TRBV28 and TRBJ1-1, the CDR3 gives the full variable domain: DVKVTQSSRYLVKRTGEKVFLECVQDMDHENMFWYRQDPGLGLRLIYFSYDVKMKEKGDIPEGYSVSREKKERFSLILESASTNQTSMYLCASSLWGATGTEAFFGQGTRLTVV.

This sequence joins TRBV25-1 and TRBJ1-1; a weak D match, TRBD1 (6 bases). Germline V gene sequence: CDR1 MGHDK, CDR2 SYGVNS. There are 15 residues in the CDR3. The V gene lost 3 bases and the J gene lost 4 bases, with 15 bases spanning the gap. CDR3 loop: CASSDPGGAATEAFF. The DNA of the CDR3 is TGTGCCAGCAGTGATCCGGGGGGGGCGGCCACTGAAGCTTTCTTT.

The table lists this clone with a few counts. CDR3 in DNA: TGCGCCAGCAGCCAAGCCGGGAATGGCCTTATGAGGGGCTACACCTTC. This gives the protein CASSQAGNGLMRGYTF. The chain has TRBV4-3 and TRBJ1-2; D remains ambiguous. V lost 1 base to trimming and J lost 8 bases, with 20 bases between them. The CDR3 has 16 residues. Germline loops: CDR1 LGHNA, CDR2 YSLEER.

The V gene is TRBV6-4, the J gene TRBJ2-2; perhaps TRBD1 as D (6 bases). The CDR3 is 13 residues long. Germline values: CDR1 MRHNA, CDR2 SNTAGT. V was trimmed by 5 bases and J by 4 bases, leaving 8 bases between them. CDR3 coding DNA: TGTGCCAGCAGTCAGACAGGCACCGGGGAGCTGTTTTTT. Translation: CASSQTGTGELFF.

The gene calls are TRBV27 and TRBJ1-1; D is unresolved. This CDR3 contains 14 residues. Germline V lookup: CDR1 MNHEY, CDR2 SMNVEV (reference sequence). V was cut by 6 bases and J by 3 bases, with 14 bases left in between. This CDR3 is CASSLVSPDTEAFF. In DNA form, the CDR3 reads TGTGCCAGCAGCTTGGTCTCTCCGGACACTGAAGCTTTCTTT.

V and J are TRBV7-2 and TRBJ2-7; D is possibly TRBD1 (6 bases). The germline V gene has CDR1 SGHTA and CDR2 FQGNSA. V shed 4 bases and J shed 3 bases, with 13 bases lying between them. The CDR3 totals 14 residues. DNA for the CDR3: TGTGCCAGCAGCTCTAGAGACAGGCGCTACGAGCAGTACTTC. Its protein product is CASSSRDRRYEQYF.

The chain couples TRBV6-1 to TRBJ2-6; D gene ambiguous. The CDR3 loop spans 15 amino acids. The germline V and J ends were trimmed by 6 bases and 0 bases, with 9 bases remaining between them. Per germline, CDR1 MNHNS and CDR2 SASEGT. CDR3 sequence reads: CASRADNSGANVLTF. The CDR3 bases are TGTGCCAGCAGAGCCGACAACTCTGGGGCCAACGTCCTGACTTTC.

The V call is TRBV27, the J call TRBJ1-4; tentative D call: TRBD1 (5 bases). This CDR3 has 14 residues. CDR1 is MNHEY, CDR2 SMNVEV, per germline (reference sequence). V was clipped by 5 bases and J by 8 bases, with 15 bases between them. The CDR3 region has the DNA TGTGCCAGCAGTGGGACGGCCGTGGGCGAAAAACTGTTTTTT. This codes for CASSGTAVGEKLFF. Complete variable domain (other parts from reference TRBV27 and TRBJ1-4): EAQVTQNPRYLITVTGKKLTVTCSQNMNHEYMSWYRQDPGLGLRQIYYSMNVEVTDKGDVPEGYKVSRKEKRNFPLILESPSPNQTSLYFCASSGTAVGEKLFFGSGTQLSVL.

This sequence joins TRBV27 and TRBJ2-5, with 10 bases aligning to TRBD1. The CDR3 totals 14 residues. Germline CDR1 and CDR2: MNHEY and SMNVEV (reference sequence). With 5 bases clipped from V and 5 bases from J, the junction kept 5 bases outside the gene matches. The CDR3 spells CASSPTGGWETQYF. The CDR3 bases are TGTGCCAGCAGTCCGACAGGGGGCTGGGAGACCCAGTACTTC.

This chain joins TRBV19 and TRBJ1-5; perhaps TRBD1 as D (5 bases). The CDR3 sequence is 15 residues long. Trimming shortened V by 3 bases and J by 4 bases, and 13 bases separated the two germline ends. Germline CDR1 is LNHDA and CDR2 is SQIVND (reference sequence). The CDR3 DNA is TGTGCCAGTAGTATTTATTGGGGCGTTAATCAGCCCCAGCATTTT. Amino acid sequence: CASSIYWGVNQPQHF.

V is TRBV5-4 and J is TRBJ2-7; D call uncertain. V was pared by 0 bases and J by 6 bases, with 10 bases between. This CDR3 has 13 amino acids. Germline CDR1 and CDR2: SGHNT and YYREEE (reference sequence). CDR3 sequence: CASSLDLGSEQYF. In DNA form, the CDR3 reads TGTGCCAGCAGCTTGGATCTGGGGTCCGAGCAGTACTTC.

V gene TRBV7-3 combines with J gene TRBJ2-7; TRBD1 matches 7 bases. The CDR3 has 13 residues. The V gene end was trimmed by 5 bases and the J gene end by 6 bases; junction bases not matched to a gene: 7. From germline, CDR1 is SGHTA and CDR2 FQGTGA. The CDR3 nucleotides read TGTGCCAGCAGCCCAGGGACAGCCCTCGAGCAGTACTTC. Translation gives CASSPGTALEQYF.

The chain combines TRBV7-9 with TRBJ1-2, with TRBD1 as a possible D gene (6 bases). Deletions cut 5 bases from V and 5 bases from J, with 18 bases between. Germline CDR1 and CDR2: SEHNR and FQNEAQ (reference sequence). This CDR3 contains 15 residues. The CDR3 nucleotides read TGTGCCAGCAGCGGTAACAGGGAACTGATTTATGGCTACACCTTC. This gives the protein CASSGNRELIYGYTF.

The chain links TRBV4-3 to TRBJ2-7, with D possibly being TRBD2 (6 bases). In germline, CDR1 is LGHNA, CDR2 YSLEER. V dropped 0 bases and J dropped 1 base, with 10 bases sitting between them. CDR3 length: 15 residues. The CDR3 coding sequence is TGCGCCAGCAGCCAAGATTGGGACTCATCCTACGAGCAGTACTTC. Translating it yields CASSQDWDSSYEQYF.

The chain employs TRBV30 and TRBJ1-4; no clear D gene. Between the trimmed V and J ends, which lost 4 bases and 6 bases, there was a span of 12 bases. Germline CDR1 is GTSNPN and CDR2 is SVGIG (reference sequence). The CDR3 spans 13 residues. CDR3 in amino acids: CAWMPSRYEKLFF. DNA for the CDR3: TGTGCCTGGATGCCTTCGCGGTATGAAAAACTGTTTTTT.

This clone appeared once. This chain connects TRBV10-1 to TRBJ2-7; maybe TRBD2 (6 bases). Germline lookup yields CDR1 WNHNN and CDR2 SYGVQD (reference sequence). The length of the CDR3 is 15 residues. The V end was cut by 3 bases, the J end by 6 bases, with 18 bases between. The chain's CDR3 is CASSEVRAGGGEQYF. DNA of the CDR3: TGCGCCAGCAGTGAAGTGAGGGCCGGGGGTGGCGAGCAGTACTTC.

The chain has TRBV6-1 and TRBJ1-5; D might be TRBD1 (5 bases). Trimming removed 6 bases from V and 5 bases from J, with 8 bases in between. In germline, CDR1 is MNHNS, CDR2 SASEGT. The CDR3 sequence is 12 residues long. The DNA of the CDR3 is TGTGCCAGCAGCCGAGGGGATCAGCCCCAGCATTTT. This codes for CASSRGDQPQHF.

J is TRBJ2-2 and V is TRBV7-2, with D unclear. The CDR3 loop spans 14 amino acids. Germline V gene sequence: CDR1 SGHTA, CDR2 FQGNSA. Trimming removed 5 bases from V and 6 bases from J, with 13 bases in between. The DNA of the CDR3 is TGTGCCAGCAGCCCCTACCAACGCCCCGGGGAGCTGTTTTTT. Protein product: CASSPYQRPGELFF. The whole variable domain, remainder taken from reference TRBV7-2 and TRBJ2-2, is GAGVSQSPSNKVTEKGKDVELRCDPISGHTALYWYRQSLGQGLEFLIYFQGNSAPDKSGLPSDRFSAERTGGSVSTLTIQRTQQEDSAVYLCASSPYQRPGELFFGEGSRLTVL.

The chain couples TRBV19 to TRBJ2-2, with D tentatively TRBD1 or TRBD2 (5 bases each). The V and J ends lost 2 bases and 0 bases respectively, with 16 bases between them. The CDR3 length is 18 residues. The V gene's germline CDR1 is LNHDA and CDR2 SQIVND (reference sequence). The DNA for the CDR3 is TGTGCCAGTAGTATAAGGAATTCTTGGGGGTCGAACACCGGGGAGCTGTTTTTT. It encodes CASSIRNSWGSNTGELFF.

The table lists this clone with a few counts. CDR3 in DNA: TGTGCCTGGACCGCCGGGCTTGAGGGTGAGCAGTACTTC. Translating it yields CAWTAGLEGEQYF. The chain has TRBV30 and TRBJ2-7, with D perhaps matching TRBD2 (5 bases). V gave up 4 bases and J gave up 7 bases, with 17 bases separating them. Germline CDR1 GTSNPN, CDR2 SVGIG (reference sequence). This CDR3 has 13 residues.

The genes are TRBV5-4 and TRBJ2-5; 10 bases line up with TRBD1. This CDR3 contains 13 residues. V trimming: 4 bases; J trimming: 5 bases; junction bases outside the gene matches: 2. Germline assignment: CDR1 SGHNT and CDR2 YYREEE (reference sequence). The CDR3 sequence: CASSPGQGETQYF. The CDR3 DNA follows: TGTGCCAGCAGCCCGGGACAGGGGGAGACCCAGTACTTC.

The chain couples TRBV25-1 to TRBJ1-4, with D possibly being TRBD1 (5 bases). Per germline, CDR1 MGHDK and CDR2 SYGVNS. This CDR3 has 15 residues. Trimming took 3 bases from V and 7 from J, leaving 15 bases between them. This CDR3 is CASSDLGRGREKLFF. CDR3 sequence (DNA): TGTGCCAGCAGTGATTTGGGTAGGGGTCGTGAAAAACTGTTTTTT. Drawing the rest from reference TRBV25-1 and TRBJ1-4, the complete variable domain is EADIYQTPRYLVIGTGKKITLECSQTMGHDKMYWYQQDPGMELHLIHYSYGVNSTEKGDLSSESTVSRIRTEHFPLTLESARPSHTSQYLCASSDLGRGREKLFFGSGTQLSVL.

The chain combines TRBV5-1 with TRBJ1-1, with TRBD1 matching 11 bases. With V trimmed by 4 bases and J by 0 bases, 5 bases remained unmatched. CDR1 SGHRS and CDR2 YFSETQ come from the germline V gene. This CDR3 has 16 amino acids. CDR3 in DNA: TGCGCCAGCAGCAGCGGACAGGGGGCTATGAACACTGAAGCTTTCTTT. Translating it yields CASSSGQGAMNTEAFF. Variable domain in full (rest from reference TRBV5-1 and TRBJ1-1): KAGVTQTPRYLIKTRGQQVTLSCSPISGHRSVSWYQQTPGQGLQFLFEYFSETQRNKGNFPGRFSGRQFSNSRSEMNVSTLELGDSALYLCASSSGQGAMNTEAFFGQGTRLTVV.

The chain recombines TRBV25-1 with TRBJ1-2, with 8 bases aligning to TRBD1. The CDR3 extends over 15 amino acids. Germline V CDR1 and CDR2: MGHDK, SYGVNS. Unmatched junction bases numbered 8, after V lost 3 bases and J lost 5 bases. CDR3 DNA sequence: TGTGCCAGCAGTGACCACAACAGGGGGGGTTATGGCTACACCTTC. It yields the protein CASSDHNRGGYGYTF.

The V and J genes are TRBV2 and TRBJ2-1; D remains ambiguous. This CDR3 has 12 amino acids. Germline V CDR1 and CDR2: SNHLY, FYNNEI. Trimming took off 7 bases at V and 7 bases at J, with 11 bases between the two ends. The CDR3 protein is CASMISTNEQFF. Written as DNA, the CDR3 is TGTGCCAGCATGATTTCCACAAATGAGCAGTTCTTC.